One and the same sample provided the 13 T cell receptor beta chains below, sequenced in a study of blood T cell repertoires in COVID-19. TCRdb keeps only in-frame clones here, not all; method: immunoSEQ multiplex PCR. This table holds 250,000 to 300,000 clones, 70% to 90% found once. Sequenced material: peripheral blood. These receptors were collected from a woman in her 30s with COVID-19, enrolled during active disease.

V is TRBV28 and J is TRBJ1-6, with no clear D. In germline, CDR1 is MDHEN, CDR2 SYDVKM. The CDR3 is 16 amino acids. Trimming left V 2 bases short and J 0 bases short, with 8 bases between. The CDR3 protein is CASSLLSSSYNSPLHF. CDR3 DNA: TGTGCCAGCAGTTTACTGTCCAGCTCCTATAATTCACCCCTCCACTTT.

The chain uses TRBV28 and TRBJ1-2, with TRBD1 matching 7 bases. CDR1 is MDHEN and CDR2 is SYDVKM in the germline V gene. The junction had 13 bases not matched to a gene; V was cut back by 8 bases and J by 1 base. This CDR3 comprises 16 residues. In DNA, the CDR3 is TGTGCCAGCGCCGTACTAATCGGGACAGATAACTATGGCTACACCTTC. The encoded protein is CASAVLIGTDNYGYTF.

The chain combines TRBV30 with TRBJ1-1; D gene uncertain. The CDR3 consists of 14 residues. The V end was cut by 0 bases, the J end by 1 base, with 9 bases between. Per the germline V gene, CDR1 is GTSNPN and CDR2 is SVGIG (reference sequence). For the CDR3, the DNA is TGTGCCTGGAGTGTTGGGCTGGAGAACACTGAAGCTTTCTTT. This translates into CAWSVGLENTEAFF.

This clone was detected only a few times. V usage is TRBV7-9 and J usage is TRBJ1-5; maybe TRBD1 (6 bases). This CDR3 region has 17 residues. Germline V gene data show CDR1 as SEHNR and CDR2 as FQNEAQ (reference sequence). V lost 10 bases to trimming and J lost 4 bases, with 26 bases between them. The CDR3 here is CAIRGGKHTGLNQPQHF. CDR3 in DNA: TGTGCCATCCGCGGGGGCAAGCACACAGGGCTGAATCAGCCCCAGCATTTT. Full variable domain (remainder filled in from reference TRBV7-9 and TRBJ1-5): DTGVSQNPRHKITKRGQNVTFRCDPISEHNRLYWYRQTLGQGPEFLTYFQNEAQLEKSRLLSDRFSAERPKGSFSTLEIQRTEQGDSAMYLCAIRGGKHTGLNQPQHFGDGTRLSIL.

This chain uses TRBV27 with TRBJ1-2; 7 nucleotides agree with TRBD1. This CDR3 comprises 13 residues. Per germline, CDR1 MNHEY and CDR2 SMNVEV (reference sequence). J gave up 10 bases and V 6 bases, and 11 bases lay outside the gene matches. CDR3 nucleotides: TGTGCCAGCAGCACGGACAGGCTAACAGTCTACACCTTC. Amino acid sequence: CASSTDRLTVYTF.

This clone was counted a few times. The chain joins TRBV18 to TRBJ2-2, with unresolved D. Trimming took off 0 bases at V and 8 bases at J, with 7 bases between the two ends. The CDR3 has 13 residues. CDR1 KGHSH and CDR2 LQKENI come from the germline V gene. CDR3 amino acids: CASSPPARGELFF. The CDR3 DNA is TGTGCCAGCTCACCACCCGCGAGGGGGGAGCTGTTTTTT.

J is TRBJ1-2 and V is TRBV3-1 (or the pseudogene TRBV3-2); weak D call: TRBD1 (5 bases). Germline assignment: CDR1 LGHDT and CDR2 YNNKEL (reference sequence). V shed 4 bases and J shed 7 bases, with 10 bases lying between them. The CDR3 sequence is 12 residues long. CDR3 residues: CASSRGQFGYTF. The CDR3 DNA reads TGTGCCAGCAGCCGGGGCCAGTTTGGCTACACCTTC.

The chain uses TRBV18 and TRBJ1-5; weak D call: TRBD1 (5 bases). V was cut by 1 base and J by 4 bases, with 5 bases left in between. Germline V gene sequence: CDR1 KGHSH, CDR2 LQKENI. This CDR3 is built from 13 residues. The CDR3 DNA is TGTGCCAGCTCACCACAGGGGAATCAGCCCCAGCATTTT. Protein product: CASSPQGNQPQHF.

The rearrangement links TRBV4-1 to TRBJ2-7; D perhaps matches TRBD2 (5 bases). This CDR3 spans 15 amino acids. The V end was cut by 7 bases, the J end by 1 base, with 17 bases between. Germline CDR1 MGHRA, CDR2 YSYEKL. Here the CDR3 DNA reads TGCGCCAGCACCCTCGTAGAGGGAAGTTCCTACGAGCAGTACTTC. Encoded protein: CASTLVEGSSYEQYF.

V is TRBV19 and J is TRBJ1-2; maybe TRBD1 (5 bases). The V gene lost 5 bases and the J gene lost 4 bases, with 11 bases spanning the gap. CDR3 length: 13 amino acids. The germline gives CDR1 LNHDA, CDR2 SQIVND (reference sequence). CDR3 residues: CASSPQGFYGYTF. The CDR3 DNA reads as TGTGCCAGTAGTCCCCAGGGCTTCTATGGCTACACCTTC.

V gene TRBV12-2 combines with J gene TRBJ2-4; the table calls TRBD1, which could not be checked here. TRBV12-2 is listed as a pseudogene. This CDR3 is 12 amino acids long. CDR3 nucleotides: TGTGCAAGTCTCCATGGACATCCGATTCAGTACTTC. Translated, it gives CASLHGHPIQYF.

This chain links TRBV7-9 with TRBJ1-4; D is unclear. The CDR3 has 15 amino acids. The germline V and J ends were trimmed by 0 bases and 0 bases, with 5 bases remaining between them. Germline V lookup: CDR1 SEHNR, CDR2 FQNEAQ (reference sequence). CDR3 amino acids: CASSLAQTTNEKLFF. CDR3 DNA sequence: TGTGCCAGCAGCTTAGCGCAGACAACTAATGAAAAACTGTTTTTT.

The chain is built from TRBV5-1 and TRBJ1-3; D is ambiguous. The CDR3 runs 16 residues. CDR1 is SGHRS and CDR2 is YFSETQ in the germline V gene. With 1 base removed from V and 3 bases from J, the gap between germline ends came to 14 bases. In DNA form, the CDR3 reads TGCGCCAGCAGCTTGCTAGCCCAGCCCTTTGGAAACACCATATATTTT. Protein: CASSLLAQPFGNTIYF.